Following are 16 T cell receptor beta chains from one sample sequenced in a study of T cell responses to AZD1222 COVID-19 vaccine. This table comes from immunoSEQ multiplex PCR, and its TCRdb copy is limited to in-frame clones, with some not included. The table lists approximately 150,000 clones, 92% of them singletons. This material consisted of peripheral blood, taken on day 0 of AZD1222 vaccination. All receptors derive from an adult in good health.

The chain uses TRBV19 and TRBJ1-6; D ambiguous. This CDR3 is 13 amino acids long. Trimming removed 3 bases from V and 7 bases from J, with 7 bases in between. Germline V lookup: CDR1 LNHDA, CDR2 SQIVND (reference sequence). Here the CDR3 reads CASSISMNSPLHF. CDR3 in DNA: TGTGCCAGTAGTATTAGCATGAATTCACCCCTCCACTTT. Using reference TRBV19 and TRBJ1-6 for the parts outside the CDR3, the full variable domain is DGGITQSPKYLFRKEGQNVTLSCEQNLNHDAMYWYRQDPGQGLRLIYYSQIVNDFQKGDIAEGYSVSREKKESFPLTVTSAQKNPTAFYLCASSISMNSPLHFGNGTRLTVT.

The rearrangement links TRBV2 to TRBJ1-2, with D possibly being TRBD1 (5 bases). V was clipped by 4 bases and J by 4 bases, with 16 bases between them. CDR1 is SNHLY, CDR2 FYNNEI, per germline. The CDR3 covers 15 residues. CDR3 sequence reads: CASSGRGRNGYGYTF. In DNA, the CDR3 is TGTGCCAGCAGTGGTAGGGGCAGGAATGGCTATGGCTACACCTTC.

This rearrangement joins TRBV9 to TRBJ2-3, with 7 bases that match TRBD2. The V segment lost 7 bases and the J segment 5 bases; nucleotides outside the gene matches: 7. Per the germline V gene, CDR1 is SGDLS and CDR2 is YYNGEE. This CDR3 is 13 amino acids long. The DNA of the CDR3 is TGTGCCAGCCAGGGAGGGCCGGGAGATACGCAGTATTTT. Its translation: CASQGGPGDTQYF.

The J gene is TRBJ2-1, the V gene TRBV5-1; 10 positions match TRBD2. V was clipped by 0 bases and J by 7 bases; unmatched bases: 4. The V gene's germline CDR1 is SGHRS and CDR2 YFSETQ. The length of the CDR3 is 15 residues. The chain's CDR3 is CASSLAATSGNEQFF. The CDR3 region has the DNA TGCGCCAGCAGCTTGGCCGCGACTAGCGGGAATGAGCAGTTCTTC.

The chain has TRBV5-1 and TRBJ2-1, with D perhaps TRBD1 (5 bases). The V end was cut by 0 bases, the J end by 3 bases, with 7 bases between. Germline lookup yields CDR1 SGHRS and CDR2 YFSETQ. This CDR3 spans 14 amino acids. The CDR3 DNA follows: TGCGCCAGCAGCTTGGGGGGCTTCTACAATGAGCAGTTCTTC. It codes for CASSLGGFYNEQFF.

J is TRBJ1-4 and V is TRBV5-5; TRBD1 is a possible D gene (5 bases). Germline values: CDR1 SGHKS, CDR2 YYEKEE (reference sequence). Trimming removed 0 bases at V and 8 bases at J, with 14 bases between. This CDR3 region has 15 residues. Here the CDR3 DNA reads TGTGCCAGCAGCTTGGTTCTGGGGGTAGGAGAAAAACTGTTTTTT. Translating it yields CASSLVLGVGEKLFF.

The chain carries TRBV2 and TRBJ2-1; 15 nucleotides agree with TRBD2. CDR1 and CDR2 (germline): SNHLY, FYNNEI. The CDR3 totals 14 residues. V was pared by 3 bases and J by 11 bases, with 2 bases of the junction left unmatched. This chain's CDR3 is CASSEGTSGRKQFF. The CDR3 DNA reads as TGTGCCAGCAGTGAGGGGACTAGCGGGAGGAAGCAGTTCTTC.

The V and J genes are TRBV7-8 and TRBJ1-1; D is uncertain. The CDR3 consists of 12 residues. The germline CDR1 and CDR2 sequences are SGHVS and FQNEAQ. Trimming stripped 5 bases from V and 8 bases from J, with 12 bases between. The CDR3 is CASSRTLGEAFF. CDR3 DNA sequence: TGTGCCAGCAGCCGCACCTTAGGGGAAGCTTTCTTT.

This clone was seen just once. The V and J genes are TRBV5-8 and TRBJ2-5; D uncertain. V was cut by 0 bases and J by 3 bases, with 18 bases left in between. CDR3 length equals 17 residues. The germline gives CDR1 SGHTS, CDR2 YDEGEE. CDR3 amino acids: CASSLVQDSLGKETQYF. DNA of the CDR3: TGTGCCAGCAGCTTGGTTCAGGATAGTCTGGGGAAAGAGACCCAGTACTTC. Full variable domain (missing parts from reference TRBV5-8 and TRBJ2-5): EAGVTQSPTHLIKTRGQQATLRCSPISGHTSVYWYQQALGLGLQFLLWYDEGEERNRGNFPPRFSGRQFPNYSSELNVNALELEDSALYLCASSLVQDSLGKETQYFGPGTRLLVL.

For this clone: Other DNA sequences within the sample encode an identical CDR3. The gene calls are TRBV5-1 and TRBJ1-1; maybe TRBD1 (6 bases). V shed 2 bases and J shed 5 bases, with 13 bases lying between them. The CDR3 totals 14 residues. Germline V gene lookup returns CDR1 SGHRS and CDR2 YFSETQ. The CDR3 DNA sequence: TGCGCCAGCAGCTTAAGGGGGGAAGGGACTGAAGCTTTCTTT. It specifies CASSLRGEGTEAFF.

Worth noting for this clone: This sample includes further DNA sequences coding for the same CDR3. The V call is TRBV5-1, the J call TRBJ2-3, with TRBD2 matching over 10 bases. Germline V gene sequence: CDR1 SGHRS, CDR2 YFSETQ. Trimming at V came to 7 bases and at J to 2 bases, leaving 1 base not matched to a gene. This CDR3 spans 13 amino acids. DNA of the CDR3: TGCGCCAGCGGACTAGCGGCCACAGATACGCAGTATTTT. Amino acids: CASGLAATDTQYF.

The rearrangement links TRBV30 to TRBJ2-7, with 7 positions matching TRBD1. The ends lost 5 bases at V and 2 bases at J; junction bases unmatched: 9. Germline CDR1 reads GTSNPN; CDR2 reads SVGIG (reference sequence). This CDR3 region has 14 residues. The CDR3 spells CAWSRGNRPYEQYF. In nucleotides, the CDR3 is TGTGCCTGGTCCAGGGGGAACAGACCCTACGAGCAGTACTTC.

The V and J genes are TRBV2 and TRBJ2-3; no definite D call. The CDR3 consists of 12 residues. V was clipped by 5 bases and J by 2 bases, with 5 bases between them. Germline loops: CDR1 SNHLY, CDR2 FYNNEI. Here the CDR3 DNA reads TGTGCCAGCAGTTACTTCACAGATACGCAGTATTTT. Residues: CASSYFTDTQYF.

V is TRBV19 and J is TRBJ2-3, with 15 positions matching TRBD2. Per germline, CDR1 LNHDA and CDR2 SQIVND (reference sequence). V shed 5 bases, J shed 5 bases, and the junction held 8 bases outside the gene matches. The CDR3 has 17 amino acids. The CDR3 nucleotides read TGTGCCAGTAGTCTATGGACTAGCGGGGGGGCTGGAGATACGCAGTATTTT. The encoded protein is CASSLWTSGGAGDTQYF.

A few counts support this clone. V is TRBV5-5 and J is TRBJ1-2; 9 bases map to TRBD1. Trimming took 0 bases from V and 4 from J; bases not matched to a gene: 7. Germline lookup yields CDR1 SGHKS and CDR2 YYEKEE (reference sequence). The CDR3 is 16 residues long. The CDR3: CASSLGTGALGYGYTF. The CDR3 bases are TGTGCCAGCAGCTTGGGGACAGGGGCGTTGGGCTATGGCTACACCTTC. The full variable domain, rest sourced from reference TRBV5-5 and TRBJ1-2, is DAGVTQSPTHLIKTRGQQVTLRCSPISGHKSVSWYQQVLGQGPQFIFQYYEKEERGRGNFPDRFSARQFPNYSSELNVNALLLGDSALYLCASSLGTGALGYGYTFGSGTRLTVV.

V usage is TRBV5-1 and J usage is TRBJ2-3, with 7 bases matching TRBD2. The V gene end was trimmed by 4 bases and the J gene end by 4 bases; junction bases not matched to a gene: 6. This CDR3 has 14 residues. From germline, CDR1 is SGHRS and CDR2 YFSETQ. This CDR3 reads CASSIGLVSDTQYF. The CDR3 nucleotides read TGCGCCAGCAGCATTGGACTAGTTTCAGATACGCAGTATTTT.